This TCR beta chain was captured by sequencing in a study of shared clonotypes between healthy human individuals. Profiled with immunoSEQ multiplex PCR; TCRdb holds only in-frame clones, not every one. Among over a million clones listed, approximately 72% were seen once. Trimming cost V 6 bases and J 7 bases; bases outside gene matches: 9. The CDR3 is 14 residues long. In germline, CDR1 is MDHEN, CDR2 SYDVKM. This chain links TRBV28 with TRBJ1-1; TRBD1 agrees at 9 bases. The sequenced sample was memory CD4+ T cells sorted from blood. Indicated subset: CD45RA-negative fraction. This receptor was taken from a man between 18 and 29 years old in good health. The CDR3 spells CASRLGQGVSEAFF. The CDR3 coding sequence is TGTGCCAGCAGACTGGGACAGGGTGTAAGTGAAGCTTTCTTT.